This entry lists 20 T cell receptor beta chains sequenced from one sample in a study of blood T cell repertoires in COVID-19. The protocol was immunoSEQ multiplex PCR, while the TCRdb copy is restricted to in-frame clones and leaves out a portion. In the table there are roughly 71,000 clones, almost 85% of which are singletons. Source material: peripheral blood. The receptors were sampled from a man between 45 and 60 years old with acute or convalescent COVID-19.

The rearrangement links TRBV6-5 to TRBJ1-2, with D perhaps TRBD1 (5 bases). This CDR3 is built from 14 residues. Germline CDR1 MNHEY, CDR2 SVGAGI. V lost 11 bases, J lost 8 bases, and 24 bases lay in between. The DNA for the CDR3 is TGTGCCTGCGGGGGAGCAGGGTTAAGTTGGGGCTACACCTTC. It specifies CACGGAGLSWGYTF.

V usage is TRBV30 and J usage is TRBJ1-4; TRBD1 might be the D (5 bases). Germline V CDR1 and CDR2: GTSNPN, SVGIG (reference sequence). V lost 8 bases to trimming and J lost 4 bases, with 14 bases between them. The CDR3 is made up of 13 amino acids. CDR3 bases: TGTGCCGGGGGGGGACTGGGTAATGAAAAACTGTTTTTT. Translating it yields CAGGGLGNEKLFF.

The genes are TRBV24-1 and TRBJ2-5; D perhaps matches TRBD2 (5 bases). The germline V gene has CDR1 KGHDR and CDR2 SFDVKD. This CDR3 has 17 residues. The V end lost 2 bases, the J end lost 4 bases, and 19 bases lay between the germline ends. CDR3 in amino acids: CATSDSATWSRGETQYF. In DNA, the CDR3 is TGTGCCACCAGTGATTCAGCTACCTGGAGCCGGGGAGAGACCCAGTACTTC.

This clone was counted once. The CDR3 nucleotides read TGTGCCAGCAGCTTATCCCAGAACAATGAGCAGTTCTTC. It is translated as CASSLSQNNEQFF. The chain combines TRBV7-3 with TRBJ2-1; no firm D call. Deletions cut 2 bases from V and 5 bases from J, with 7 bases between. Germline CDR1 and CDR2: SGHTA and FQGTGA. The CDR3 spans 13 residues.

This sequence joins TRBV9 and TRBJ2-3; TRBD2 matches 9 bases. The germline CDR1 and CDR2 sequences are SGDLS and YYNGEE. V lost 0 bases to trimming and J lost 1 base; unmatched junction nucleotides: 9. CDR3 length: 18 residues. CDR3 protein: CASSVEAGGATGTDTQYF. The CDR3 DNA reads TGTGCCAGCAGCGTAGAAGCGGGGGGAGCCACGGGCACAGATACGCAGTATTTT.

The chain joins TRBV28 to TRBJ2-7; weak D call: TRBD2 (7 bases). Trimming pared 1 base from V and 4 bases from J, leaving 14 bases between. The germline CDR1 and CDR2 sequences are MDHEN and SYDVKM. This CDR3 has 15 amino acids. The CDR3 reads CASSLSGGPDYEQYF. CDR3 nucleotide sequence: TGTGCCAGCAGTTTATCCGGGGGGCCCGATTACGAGCAGTACTTC.

The chain couples TRBV11-3 to TRBJ2-1, with 10 bases identical to TRBD2. Germline CDR1 is SGHNT and CDR2 is YENEEA. The CDR3 contains 15 residues. With 5 bases clipped from V and 10 bases from J, the junction kept 11 bases outside the gene matches. The CDR3 DNA is TGTGCCAGCAGCCCCACAGCGGGGGGGGCGGGAGAGCAGTTCTTC. This sequence encodes CASSPTAGGAGEQFF.

The genes are TRBV7-3 and TRBJ2-2, with 12 bases that match TRBD1. V lost 5 bases and J lost 6; bases outside the gene matches: 13. This CDR3 comprises 18 residues. Germline CDR1 reads SGHTA; CDR2 reads FQGTGA. CDR3 bases: TGTGCCAGCAGCCCTAGGGCACGGGACAGGGGGCGCTCCGGGGAGCTGTTTTTT. Translation: CASSPRARDRGRSGELFF.

The gene calls are TRBV11-3 and TRBJ2-2; TRBD1 agrees at 9 bases. The germline V gene encodes CDR1 SGHNT and CDR2 YENEEA. This CDR3 region has 14 residues. V lost 5 bases to trimming and J lost 7 bases; unmatched junction nucleotides: 5. The CDR3, as DNA: TGTGCCAGCAGCGCCTTGACAGGGGGCGGGGAGCTGTTTTTT. Translated, it gives CASSALTGGGELFF.

The chain employs TRBV5-1 and TRBJ1-2; TRBD1 might be the D (6 bases). Germline CDR1 SGHRS, CDR2 YFSETQ. The CDR3 extends over 14 amino acids. V shed 0 bases and J shed 4 bases, with 10 bases lying between them. In DNA form, the CDR3 reads TGCGCCAGCAGCTTGGATGGGGGCGCCTATGGCTACACCTTC. Its translation: CASSLDGGAYGYTF.

The V gene is TRBV2, the J gene TRBJ1-2; no reliable D call. V was trimmed by 7 bases and J by 5 bases, leaving 14 bases between them. The CDR3 is 13 amino acids. Germline V gene lookup returns CDR1 SNHLY and CDR2 FYNNEI. CDR3 protein: CASIASVEYGYTF. The CDR3, as DNA: TGTGCCAGCATAGCCTCGGTGGAATATGGCTACACCTTC. The full variable domain, completed using reference TRBV2 and TRBJ1-2, is EPEVTQTPSHQVTQMGQEVILRCVPISNHLYFYWYRQILGQKVEFLVSFYNNEISEKSEIFDDQFSVERPDGSNFTLKIRSTKLEDSAMYFCASIASVEYGYTFGSGTRLTVV.

This chain links TRBV18 with TRBJ2-3, with 8 bases fitting TRBD1. J gave up 5 bases and V 4 bases, and 11 bases lay outside the gene matches. The germline V gene encodes CDR1 KGHSH and CDR2 LQKENI. The CDR3 loop spans 16 amino acids. The CDR3 spells CASSRPGTGGGDTQYF. The CDR3 DNA is TGTGCCAGCTCACGACCCGGGACAGGTGGCGGAGATACGCAGTATTTT.

The rearrangement joins TRBV10-3 to TRBJ1-2; 9 positions agree with TRBD1. With V trimmed by 10 bases and J by 2 bases, 2 bases remained unmatched. Germline V lookup: CDR1 ENHRY, CDR2 SYGVKD. This CDR3 comprises 12 residues. CDR3 sequence: CATTGGNYGYTF. Here the CDR3 DNA reads TGTGCCACGACAGGGGGAAACTATGGCTACACCTTC.

The CDR3 DNA is TGTGCCAGCAGCTTCTCTAGCGGATCTGGGCCCGGGGAGCTGTTTTTT. This codes for CASSFSSGSGPGELFF. The V and J genes are TRBV11-3 and TRBJ2-2; 7 positions match TRBD2. This CDR3 spans 16 amino acids. Germline CDR1 and CDR2: SGHNT and YENEEA. The V and J ends lost 3 bases and 6 bases, in that order; junction bases with no gene match: 10.

J is TRBJ2-1 and V is TRBV11-2; perhaps TRBD2 as D (5 bases). The V gene's germline CDR1 is SGHAT and CDR2 FQNNGV. Trimming shortened V by 2 bases and J by 4 bases, and 12 bases separated the two germline ends. The CDR3 contains 15 residues. CDR3 coding DNA: TGTGCCAGCAGCTTAATCCCGGGGAGTTACAATGAGCAGTTCTTC. It specifies CASSLIPGSYNEQFF.

The V call is TRBV3-1 (or the pseudogene TRBV3-2), the J call TRBJ1-2; D is unclear. V lost 0 bases and J 5 bases, leaving 16 bases between the germline ends. Germline assignment: CDR1 LGHDT and CDR2 YNNKEL (reference sequence). The CDR3 spans 16 residues. In DNA, the CDR3 is TGTGCCAGCAGCCAAGATCACTCGAGCCTGAGATATGGCTACACCTTC. This codes for CASSQDHSSLRYGYTF.

The gene calls are TRBV29-1 and TRBJ1-2; 8 nucleotides match TRBD1. The V gene end was trimmed by 4 bases and the J gene end by 4 bases; junction bases not matched to a gene: 2. This CDR3 has 12 residues. Germline V gene sequence: CDR1 SQVTM, CDR2 ANQGSEA. The CDR3 is CSVVQGAYGYTF. CDR3 in DNA: TGCAGCGTTGTGCAGGGGGCCTATGGCTACACCTTC.

The J gene is TRBJ1-4, the V gene TRBV19, with D perhaps TRBD1 (6 bases). Trimming pared 6 bases from V and 8 bases from J, leaving 28 bases between. The CDR3 is 18 amino acids. CDR1 LNHDA and CDR2 SQIVND come from the germline V gene (reference sequence). DNA for the CDR3: TGTGCCAGTAGCAATACCCTGGCCTACAGGGCTGGAAGCGAAAAACTGTTTTTT. Protein product: CASSNTLAYRAGSEKLFF.

The chain recombines TRBV5-1 with TRBJ2-7; TRBD2 might be the D (5 bases). Germline lookup yields CDR1 SGHRS and CDR2 YFSETQ. Trimming pared 3 bases from V and 2 bases from J, leaving 27 bases between. This CDR3 spans 19 amino acids. CDR3 sequence (DNA): TGCGCCAGCAGCTCGCCATTCACCGCACAGAGAGGGCGACCCTACGAGCAGTACGTC. It codes for CASSSPFTAQRGRPYEQYV.

This sequence joins TRBV15 and TRBJ2-7; possibly TRBD1 for D (5 bases). The CDR3 runs to 13 residues. The germline V gene encodes CDR1 LNHNV and CDR2 YYDKDF (reference sequence). Trimming took 1 base from V and 6 from J, leaving 10 bases between them. CDR3 nucleotide sequence: TGTGCCACCAGCAGAGGAATGGACACCGAGCAGTACGTC. This codes for CATSRGMDTEQYV.